The rows below give T cell receptor beta chains drawn from one sample of a study of shared clonotypes between healthy human individuals. Produced via immunoSEQ multiplex PCR; TCRdb's table is partial and in-frame only. Of around 1.1 million clones in the sample, approximately 80% were seen once. The sample consisted of memory CD4+ T cells from PBMCs. These receptors were taken from a man younger than 35 in good health. Some clones in this sample may be carry-over from other donors' samples. Each CDR3 is given with its conserved first and last residue. The D gene is left open where the match is weak. Clone size, where shown, is once, few, many, or a class for clones that have expanded.

TRBD1,NA,TRBJ2-7,TRBV7-9,CASSSHRGTYEQYF,TGTGCCAGCAGCTCACACAGGGGAACCTACGAGCAGTACTTC
NA,NA,TRBJ1-2,TRBV5-1,CASSLTQTGYTF,TGCGCCAGCAGTCTGACACAGACGGGCTACACCTTC
TRBD1,NA,TRBJ1-2,TRBV7-9,CASSLGDRGIGYTF,TGTGCCAGCAGCTTAGGGGACAGGGGGATTGGCTACACCTTC
TRBD2,NA,TRBJ2-2,TRBV9,CASSVATSGMNTGELFF,TGTGCCAGCAGCGTAGCTACTAGCGGAATGAACACCGGGGAGCTGTTTTTT
TRBD2,NA,TRBJ2-1,TRBV5-6,CASSRPGLAGEGVYNEQFF,TGTGCCAGCAGCAGGCCGGGACTAGCGGGAGAGGGGGTTTACAATGAGCAGTTCTTC
NA,NA,TRBJ1-1,TRBV7-9,CASSLEAQGRAAEAFF,TGTGCCAGCAGCTTAGAGGCCCAGGGAAGGGCCGCTGAAGCTTTCTTT
NA,NA,TRBJ2-7,TRBV29-1,CSVGEGNAYEQYF,TGCAGCGTTGGAGAGGGGAATGCCTACGAGCAGTACTTC
TRBD1,few,TRBJ1-5,TRBV30,CALSQGGSNQPQHF,TGTGCCCTTTCCCAGGGGGGAAGCAATCAGCCCCAGCATTTT
NA,NA,TRBJ2-5,TRBV7-9,CAGVPEGRETQYF,TGTGCCGGAGTCCCGGAGGGGCGGGAGACCCAGTACTTC
TRBD1,NA,TRBJ1-4,TRBV28,CASSLQDRVEKLFF,TGTGCCAGCAGTCTACAGGACAGGGTGGAAAAACTGTTTTTT
TRBD2,NA,TRBJ2-2,TRBV7-8,CASSLLAGYNTGELFF,TGTGCCAGCAGCTTGCTAGCGGGATATAACACCGGGGAGCTGTTTTTT
NA,NA,TRBJ2-5,TRBV15,CATSGQKETQYF,TGTGCCACCAGCGGGCAGAAAGAGACCCAGTACTTC
TRBD2,NA,TRBJ2-1,TRBV5-1,CASSLTPPSGRASSYNEQFF,TGCGCCAGCAGCCTCACCCCCCCTAGCGGGAGGGCGAGCTCCTACAATGAGCAGTTCTTC
NA,NA,TRBJ2-1,TRBV27,CASSLWSGAGVGEQFF,TGTGCCAGCAGTTTATGGTCAGGGGCAGGTGTCGGTGAGCAGTTCTTC
TRBD2,NA,TRBJ2-7,TRBV7-9,CASSLEGLAGVEQYF,TGTGCCAGCAGCTTAGAGGGACTAGCGGGGGTCGAGCAGTACTTC
NA,NA,TRBJ2-7,TRBV6-1,CASSEGTGAPYEQYF,TGTGCCAGCAGTGAAGGTACGGGCGCCCCCTACGAGCAGTACTTC
TRBD2,NA,TRBJ2-3,TRBV11-1,CASSTLAGDTQYF,TGTGCCAGCAGCACCCTAGCGGGTGATACGCAGTATTTT
NA,few,TRBJ1-1,TRBV29-1,CSAYRVATEAFF,TGCAGCGCATACAGGGTTGCCACTGAAGCTTTCTTT
TRBD1,NA,TRBJ1-2,TRBV5-4,CASSLGGDRPQGGYTF,TGTGCCAGCAGCTTGGGCGGGGACAGGCCTCAGGGTGGCTACACCTTC
NA,few,TRBJ2-1,TRBV12-5,CASRPGSLNEQFF,TGTGCTAGTCGTCCAGGGTCACTCAATGAGCAGTTCTTC
NA,NA,TRBJ1-6,TRBV5-1,CASSLGGGDSPLHF,TGCGCCAGCAGCTTAGGGGGTGGCGATTCACCCCTCCACTTT
TRBD2,NA,TRBJ2-1,TRBV2,CASTGASGRWEQFF,TGTGCCAGCACTGGGGCTAGCGGGAGGTGGGAGCAGTTCTTC
TRBD2,many,TRBJ2-1,TRBV30,CAWSAGVGEQFF,TGTGCCTGGAGCGCGGGAGTGGGTGAGCAGTTCTTC
TRBD2,NA,TRBJ2-1,TRBV11-2,CASSLEGTSGRDEQFF,TGTGCCAGCAGCTTAGAAGGGACTAGTGGTCGGGATGAGCAGTTCTTC
TRBD2,NA,TRBJ2-2,TRBV6-1,CASSWGGGELFF,TGTGCCAGCTCTTGGGGGGGCGGGGAGCTGTTTTTT
TRBD1,NA,TRBJ2-3,TRBV7-2,CASSLDATGWYLF,TGTGCCAGCAGCTTAGACGCGACAGGGTGGTACTTGTTT
TRBD2,NA,TRBJ2-1,TRBV5-1,CASSFLTGTSGDNEQFF,TGCGCCAGCAGCTTCTTAACCGGGACTAGCGGGGACAATGAGCAGTTCTTC
TRBD2,NA,TRBJ2-5,TRBV7-8,CASRSDQRGETQYF,TGTGCCAGCAGATCCGACCAGCGGGGGGAGACCCAGTACTTC
NA,many,TRBJ2-3,TRBV28,CASSSTRGADTQYF,TGTGCCAGCAGTTCCACTAGGGGGGCAGATACGCAGTATTTT
TRBD2,many,TRBJ2-3,TRBV7-2,CASSSAGPSTQYF,TGTGCCAGCAGCTCAGCGGGGCCCTCTACGCAGTATTTT
NA,NA,TRBJ1-2,TRBV5-1,CASSPMTSGYTF,TGCGCCAGCAGCCCAATGACGAGCGGCTACACCTTC
TRBD1,few,TRBJ2-1,TRBV11-2,CASRKPGTGALNEQFF,TGTGCCAGCAGAAAACCCGGGACAGGGGCATTAAATGAGCAGTTCTTC
TRBD2,NA,TRBJ2-1,TRBV19,CASSPLGTSGRHEQFF,TGTGCCAGTAGTCCCCTGGGGACTAGCGGGAGGCATGAGCAGTTCTTC
NA,NA,TRBJ1-2,TRBV7-2,CASSSLRDAKYGYTF,TGTGCCAGCAGCTCCCTGCGGGACGCGAAATATGGCTACACCTTC
NA,NA,TRBJ2-7,TRBV2,CASSDQLYEQYF,TGTGCCAGCAGTGATCAGCTGTACGAGCAGTACTTC
NA,NA,TRBJ1-1,TRBV11-2,CASSITTRDTEAFF,TGTGCCAGCAGTATTACAACCCGGGACACTGAAGCTTTCTTT
NA,once,TRBJ2-7,TRBV29-1,CSVAAESYEQYF,TGCAGCGTTGCGGCAGAATCCTACGAGCAGTACTTC
NA,few,TRBJ1-5,TRBV4-2,CASSPRDQDSQPQHF,TGTGCCAGCAGCCCTCGGGATCAGGATAGCCAGCCCCAGCATTTT
NA,many,TRBJ2-7,TRBV5-1,CASSSQGTAYEQYF,TGCGCCAGCAGCTCCCAGGGGACGGCCTACGAGCAGTACTTC
TRBD1,few,TRBJ1-2,TRBV4-2,CASSQAGGIHYGYTF,TGTGCCAGCAGCCAAGCAGGGGGCATTCACTATGGCTACACCTTC
TRBD2,NA,TRBJ2-1,TRBV19,CASSKGLAGGPRFF,TGTGCCAGTAGTAAAGGTCTAGCGGGAGGGCCTCGGTTCTTC
NA,NA,TRBJ1-3,TRBV5-1,CASSLEESGNTIYF,TGCGCCAGCAGCTTGGAGGAATCTGGAAACACCATATATTTT
TRBD1,NA,TRBJ2-7,TRBV2,CASRQGAGSSEQYF,TGTGCCAGCAGACAGGGGGCGGGATCGAGTGAGCAGTACTTC
TRBD2,NA,TRBJ2-2,TRBV5-4,CASSLAGGSNTGELFF,TGTGCCAGCAGCTTGGCGGGCGGGAGCAACACCGGGGAGCTGTTTTTT
NA,NA,TRBJ2-5,TRBV9,CASSPRGGRETQYF,TGTGCCAGCAGCCCTCGTGGGGGGCGGGAGACCCAGTACTTC